This paragraph reports one T cell receptor (beta chain). This sample was included in a study of T cell changes during pregnancy in multiple sclerosis. Sequencing used immunoSEQ multiplex PCR; TCRdb keeps in-frame clones, though not all of them. In the table there are around 13,000 clones, about 91% of which are singletons. Trimming shortened V by 2 bases and J by 12 bases, and 23 bases separated the two germline ends. The CDR3 totals 15 residues. The chain is built from TRBV5-3 and TRBJ1-1; possible D gene TRBD1, 6 bases. TRBV5-3 qualifies as an ORF whose function is uncertain. This material consisted of CD8+ T cells from peripheral blood mononuclear cells, taken in the second trimester of pregnancy. The sequence came from a female donor in good health, enrolled as a control in a pregnancy study. In nucleotides, the CDR3 is TGTGCCAGAAGCTTTGGAGAGGGGGAGATCTCCGAATCTTTCTTT. It encodes CARSFGEGEISESFF.